The entry that follows covers one TCR beta chain sequence. The CDR3 spans 14 residues. Trimming took off 2 bases at V and 4 bases at J, with 7 bases between the two ends. Germline V gene data show CDR1 as SGDLS and CDR2 as YYNGEE. With 60 Vbeta and 13 Jbeta primers, the PCR was carried out. Sequencing used immunoSEQ multiplex PCR; TCRdb keeps in-frame clones, though not all of them. The data contain about 150,000 clones, approximately 80% of them singletons. This entry is derived from a study of cytomegalovirus exposure and HLA in healthy donors. About the study: From HLA-typed donors, an early data release held 70 million to 100 million unique TCRs.

Sequencing was carried out using PBMCs. The chain has TRBV9 and TRBJ2-6; no definite D call. The TCR comes from a male donor in good health and CMV-seronegative. CDR3 nucleotide sequence: TGTGCCAGCAGCGTTTTCTACGGGGCCAACGTCCTGACTTTC. This gives the protein CASSVFYGANVLTF.